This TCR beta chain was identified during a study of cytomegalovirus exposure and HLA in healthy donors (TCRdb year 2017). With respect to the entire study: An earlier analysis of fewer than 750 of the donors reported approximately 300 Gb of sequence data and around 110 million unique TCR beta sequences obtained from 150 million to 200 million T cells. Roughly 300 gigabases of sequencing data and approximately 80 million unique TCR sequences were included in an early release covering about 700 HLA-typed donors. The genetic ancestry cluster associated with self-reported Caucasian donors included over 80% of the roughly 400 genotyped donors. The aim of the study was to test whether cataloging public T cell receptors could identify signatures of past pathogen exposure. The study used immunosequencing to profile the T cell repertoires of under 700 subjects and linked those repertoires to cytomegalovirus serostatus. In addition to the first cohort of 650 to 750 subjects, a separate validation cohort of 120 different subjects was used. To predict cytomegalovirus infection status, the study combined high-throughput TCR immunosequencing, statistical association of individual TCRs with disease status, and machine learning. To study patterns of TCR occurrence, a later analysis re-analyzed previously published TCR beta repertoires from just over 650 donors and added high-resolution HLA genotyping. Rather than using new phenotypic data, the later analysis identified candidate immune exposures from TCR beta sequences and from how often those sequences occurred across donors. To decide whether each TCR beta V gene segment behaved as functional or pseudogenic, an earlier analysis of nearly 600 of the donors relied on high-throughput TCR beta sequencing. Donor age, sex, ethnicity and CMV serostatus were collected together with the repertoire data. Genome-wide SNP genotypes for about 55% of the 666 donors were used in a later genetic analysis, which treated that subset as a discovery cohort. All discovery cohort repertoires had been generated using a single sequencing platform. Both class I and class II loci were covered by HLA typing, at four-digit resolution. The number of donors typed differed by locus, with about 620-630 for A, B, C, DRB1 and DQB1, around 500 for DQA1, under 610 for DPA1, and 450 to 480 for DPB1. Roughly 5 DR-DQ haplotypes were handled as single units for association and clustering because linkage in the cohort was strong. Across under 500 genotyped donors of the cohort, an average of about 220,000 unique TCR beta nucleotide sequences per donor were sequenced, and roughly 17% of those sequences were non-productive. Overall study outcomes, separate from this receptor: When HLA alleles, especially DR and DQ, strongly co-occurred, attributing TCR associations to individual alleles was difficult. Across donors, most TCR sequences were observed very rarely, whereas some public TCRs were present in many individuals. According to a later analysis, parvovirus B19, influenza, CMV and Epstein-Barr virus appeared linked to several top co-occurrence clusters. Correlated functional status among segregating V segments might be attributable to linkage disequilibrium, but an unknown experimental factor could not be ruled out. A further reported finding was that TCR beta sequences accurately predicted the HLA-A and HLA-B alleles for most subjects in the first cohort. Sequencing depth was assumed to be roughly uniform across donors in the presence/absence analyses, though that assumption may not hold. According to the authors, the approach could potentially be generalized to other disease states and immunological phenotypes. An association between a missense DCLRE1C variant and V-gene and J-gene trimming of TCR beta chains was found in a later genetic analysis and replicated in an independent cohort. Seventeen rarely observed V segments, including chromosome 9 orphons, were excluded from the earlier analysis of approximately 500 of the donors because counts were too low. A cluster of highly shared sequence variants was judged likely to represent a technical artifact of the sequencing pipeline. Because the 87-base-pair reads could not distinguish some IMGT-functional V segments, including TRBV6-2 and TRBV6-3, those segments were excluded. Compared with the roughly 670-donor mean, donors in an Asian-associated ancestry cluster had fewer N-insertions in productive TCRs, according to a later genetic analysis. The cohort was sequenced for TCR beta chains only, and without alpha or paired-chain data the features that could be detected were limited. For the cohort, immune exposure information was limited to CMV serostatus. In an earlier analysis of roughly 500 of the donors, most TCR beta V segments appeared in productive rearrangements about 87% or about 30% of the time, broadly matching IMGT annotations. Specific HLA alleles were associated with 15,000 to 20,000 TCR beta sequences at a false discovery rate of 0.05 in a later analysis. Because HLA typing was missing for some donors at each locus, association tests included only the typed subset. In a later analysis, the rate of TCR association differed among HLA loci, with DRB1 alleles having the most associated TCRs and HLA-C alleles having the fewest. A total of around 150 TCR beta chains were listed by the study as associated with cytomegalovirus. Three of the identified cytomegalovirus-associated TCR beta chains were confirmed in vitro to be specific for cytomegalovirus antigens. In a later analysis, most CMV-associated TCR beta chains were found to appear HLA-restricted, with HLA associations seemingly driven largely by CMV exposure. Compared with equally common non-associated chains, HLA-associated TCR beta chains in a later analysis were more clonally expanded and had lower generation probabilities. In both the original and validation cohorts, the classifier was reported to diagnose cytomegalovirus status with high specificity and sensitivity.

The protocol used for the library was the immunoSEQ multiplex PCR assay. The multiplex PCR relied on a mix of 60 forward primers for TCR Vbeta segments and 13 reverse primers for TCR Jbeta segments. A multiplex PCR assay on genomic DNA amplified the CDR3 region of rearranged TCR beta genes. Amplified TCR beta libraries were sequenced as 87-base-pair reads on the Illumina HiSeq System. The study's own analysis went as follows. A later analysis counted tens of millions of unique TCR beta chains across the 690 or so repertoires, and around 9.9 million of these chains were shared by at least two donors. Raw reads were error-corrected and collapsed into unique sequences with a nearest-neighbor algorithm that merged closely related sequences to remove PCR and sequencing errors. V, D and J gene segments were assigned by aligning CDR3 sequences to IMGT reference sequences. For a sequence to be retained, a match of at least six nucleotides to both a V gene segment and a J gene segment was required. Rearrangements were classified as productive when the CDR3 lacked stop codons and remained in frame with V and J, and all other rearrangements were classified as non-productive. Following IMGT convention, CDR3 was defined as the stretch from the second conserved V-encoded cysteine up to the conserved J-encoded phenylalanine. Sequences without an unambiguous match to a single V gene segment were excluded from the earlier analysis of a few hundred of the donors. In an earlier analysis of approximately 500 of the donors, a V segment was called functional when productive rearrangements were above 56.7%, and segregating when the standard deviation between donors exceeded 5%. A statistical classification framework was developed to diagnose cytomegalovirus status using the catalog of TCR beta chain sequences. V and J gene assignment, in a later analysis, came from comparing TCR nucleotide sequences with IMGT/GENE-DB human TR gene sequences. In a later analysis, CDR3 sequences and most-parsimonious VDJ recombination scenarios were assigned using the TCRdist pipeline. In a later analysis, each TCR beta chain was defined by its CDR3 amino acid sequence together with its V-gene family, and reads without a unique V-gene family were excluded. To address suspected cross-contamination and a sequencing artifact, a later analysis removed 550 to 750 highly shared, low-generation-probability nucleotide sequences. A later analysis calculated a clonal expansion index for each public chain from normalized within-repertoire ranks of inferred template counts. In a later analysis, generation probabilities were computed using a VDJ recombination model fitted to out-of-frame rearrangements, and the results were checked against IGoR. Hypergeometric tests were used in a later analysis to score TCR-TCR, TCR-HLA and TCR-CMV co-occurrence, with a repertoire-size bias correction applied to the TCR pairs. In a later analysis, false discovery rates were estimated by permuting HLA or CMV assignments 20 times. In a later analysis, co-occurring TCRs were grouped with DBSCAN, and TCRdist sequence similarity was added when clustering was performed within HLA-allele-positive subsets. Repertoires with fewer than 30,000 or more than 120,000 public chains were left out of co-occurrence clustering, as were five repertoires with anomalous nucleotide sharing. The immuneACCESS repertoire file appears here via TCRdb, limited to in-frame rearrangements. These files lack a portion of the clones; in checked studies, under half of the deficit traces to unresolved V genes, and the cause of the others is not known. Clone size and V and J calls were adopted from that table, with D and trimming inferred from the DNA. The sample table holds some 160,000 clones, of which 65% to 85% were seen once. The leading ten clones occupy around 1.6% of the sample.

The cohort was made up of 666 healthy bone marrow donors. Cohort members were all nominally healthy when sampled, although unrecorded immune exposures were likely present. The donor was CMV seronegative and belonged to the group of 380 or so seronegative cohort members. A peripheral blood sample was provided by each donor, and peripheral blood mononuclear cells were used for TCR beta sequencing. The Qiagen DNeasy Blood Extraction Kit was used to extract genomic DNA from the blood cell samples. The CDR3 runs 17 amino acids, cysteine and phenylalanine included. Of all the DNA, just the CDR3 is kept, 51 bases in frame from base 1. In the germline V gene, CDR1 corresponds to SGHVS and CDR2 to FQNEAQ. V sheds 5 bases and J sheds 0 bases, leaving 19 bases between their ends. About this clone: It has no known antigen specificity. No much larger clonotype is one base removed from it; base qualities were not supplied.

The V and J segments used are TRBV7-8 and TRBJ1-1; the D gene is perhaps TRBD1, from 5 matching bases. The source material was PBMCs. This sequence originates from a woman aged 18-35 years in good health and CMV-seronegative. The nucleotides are TGTGCCAGCAGCCCCCGTAGGGGCGCGGGGGTGAACACTGAAGCTTTCTTT. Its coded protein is CASSPRRGAGVNTEAFF.